These T cell receptor beta chains were read from a single sample in a study of OX40 agonist ivuxolimab in advanced cancers. Measured with immunoSEQ multiplex PCR; TCRdb has only the in-frame clones, and not every one. Here the sample spans around 30,000 clones, nearly 90% being singletons. The sequencing used CD4+ or CD8+ T cells sorted from blood, collected in a trial of the OX40 agonist ivuxolimab. These TCRs come from an adult with an advanced solid tumor such as melanoma, head and neck, liver or kidney cancer. Both conserved end residues are part of each CDR3. The order of the fields is V gene, J gene, D gene, clone size, CDR3 DNA, CDR3 protein. D genes are given only for firm matches. Size is stated for part of the rows, as once, few or many counts, or as a class when the clone is expanded.

v_call: TRBV28
j_call: TRBJ2-2
d_call: .
clone_size: .
cdr3_nt: TGTGCCAGCAGTTTATTGGGGGGCACCGGGGAGCTGTTTTTT
cdr3_aa: CASSLLGGTGELFF

v_call: TRBV7-6
j_call: TRBJ1-6
d_call: .
clone_size: few
cdr3_nt: TGTGCCAGCAGCTTAGGGGGGCATAATTCACCCCTCCACTTT
cdr3_aa: CASSLGGHNSPLHF

v_call: TRBV11-3
j_call: TRBJ2-1
d_call: .
clone_size: .
cdr3_nt: TGTGCCAGCAGCGGAAGCATAAGTGCAGGGAATCACAATGAGCAGTTCTTC
cdr3_aa: CASSGSISAGNHNEQFF

v_call: TRBV6-5
j_call: TRBJ1-1
d_call: .
clone_size: .
cdr3_nt: TGTGCCAGCAGTTACAACCCCCCTTTGACAGACGATGAAGCTTTCTTT
cdr3_aa: CASSYNPPLTDDEAFF

v_call: TRBV5-5
j_call: TRBJ2-5
d_call: .
clone_size: once
cdr3_nt: TGTGCCAGCAGTTGGGACATCCAAGAGACCCAGTACTTC
cdr3_aa: CASSWDIQETQYF

v_call: TRBV6-5
j_call: TRBJ2-3
d_call: .
clone_size: .
cdr3_nt: TGTGCCAGCAGTTACGTGGGGGGCACAGATACGCAGTATTTT
cdr3_aa: CASSYVGGTDTQYF

v_call: TRBV5-1
j_call: TRBJ2-3
d_call: .
clone_size: .
cdr3_nt: TGCGCCAGCAGCTTGGAAGGACAGGGAGGGGATACGCAGTATTTT
cdr3_aa: CASSLEGQGGDTQYF

v_call: TRBV28
j_call: TRBJ1-1
d_call: TRBD1
clone_size: .
cdr3_nt: TGTGCCAGCAGTCCAGGACAGGGGGCTGGTACTGAAGCTTTCTTT
cdr3_aa: CASSPGQGAGTEAFF

v_call: TRBV4-2
j_call: TRBJ2-1
d_call: .
clone_size: .
cdr3_nt: TGTGCCAGCAGCCCACGGGGTAGCTCCTACAATGAGCAGTTCTTC
cdr3_aa: CASSPRGSSYNEQFF

v_call: TRBV7-2
j_call: TRBJ2-6
d_call: TRBD1
clone_size: .
cdr3_nt: TGTGCCAGCAGCCGAACCGGGACAGGGTTTCTTGGGGCCAACGTCCTGACTTTC
cdr3_aa: CASSRTGTGFLGANVLTF

v_call: TRBV19
j_call: TRBJ1-1
d_call: .
clone_size: .
cdr3_nt: TGTGCCAGTAGTACTCAGGGTATGAGTGACACTGAAGCTTTCTTT
cdr3_aa: CASSTQGMSDTEAFF

v_call: TRBV9
j_call: TRBJ2-5
d_call: .
clone_size: .
cdr3_nt: TGTGCCAGCAGCGTAGATCTGTTCCAAGAGACCCAGTACTTC
cdr3_aa: CASSVDLFQETQYF

v_call: TRBV27
j_call: TRBJ2-5
d_call: .
clone_size: .
cdr3_nt: TGTGCCAGCAGTTTTCTAGGGGGGGTCGGCCAAGAGACCCAGTACTTC
cdr3_aa: CASSFLGGVGQETQYF

v_call: TRBV5-5
j_call: TRBJ2-1
d_call: .
clone_size: .
cdr3_nt: TGTGCCAGCAGCCTGGACTGGGTCCAGCAGTTCTTC
cdr3_aa: CASSLDWVQQFF

v_call: TRBV6-5
j_call: TRBJ2-3
d_call: .
clone_size: once
cdr3_nt: TGTGCCAGCAGTTACGAGCCGTATAGCACAGATACGCAGTATTTT
cdr3_aa: CASSYEPYSTDTQYF

v_call: TRBV27
j_call: TRBJ2-6
d_call: .
clone_size: .
cdr3_nt: TGTGCCAGCAGTCCCGACACGACAGGCTCTGGGGCCAACGTCCTGACTTTC
cdr3_aa: CASSPDTTGSGANVLTF

v_call: TRBV7-2
j_call: TRBJ2-7
d_call: .
clone_size: few
cdr3_nt: TGTGCCAGCAGCTCGAATGCCCTTTACGAGCAGTACTTC
cdr3_aa: CASSSNALYEQYF

v_call: TRBV14
j_call: TRBJ2-2
d_call: TRBD2
clone_size: .
cdr3_nt: TGTGCCAGCAGCCAAGCTAGCGGGGATACCGGGGAGCTGTTTTTT
cdr3_aa: CASSQASGDTGELFF

v_call: TRBV10-2
j_call: TRBJ1-1
d_call: .
clone_size: .
cdr3_nt: TGCGCCACCCGAAACACTGAAGCTTTCTTT
cdr3_aa: CATRNTEAFF

v_call: TRBV6-5
j_call: TRBJ2-7
d_call: TRBD1
clone_size: .
cdr3_nt: TGTGCCAGCAGTTACGCACAGGGGGACTACGAGCAGTACTTC
cdr3_aa: CASSYAQGDYEQYF

v_call: TRBV9
j_call: TRBJ2-3
d_call: .
clone_size: .
cdr3_nt: TGTGCCAGCAGCCCACCCGCCGGCCGAGACACAGATACGCAGTATTTT
cdr3_aa: CASSPPAGRDTDTQYF

v_call: TRBV6-1
j_call: TRBJ2-1
d_call: TRBD1
clone_size: .
cdr3_nt: TGTGCCGTGTCGGGACAGACAGGGTACAATGAGCAGTTCTTC
cdr3_aa: CAVSGQTGYNEQFF

v_call: TRBV7-3
j_call: TRBJ2-3
d_call: .
clone_size: .
cdr3_nt: TGTGCCAGCAGCTTAAACTCCAACGGGGTCACAGATACGCAGTATTTT
cdr3_aa: CASSLNSNGVTDTQYF

v_call: TRBV12-5
j_call: TRBJ2-6
d_call: .
clone_size: .
cdr3_nt: TGTGCTAGTGGTCGCGGTCATGCAGGACAAAGTCGGGCCAACGTCCTGACTTTC
cdr3_aa: CASGRGHAGQSRANVLTF

v_call: TRBV9
j_call: TRBJ2-1
d_call: .
clone_size: .
cdr3_nt: TGTGCCAGCAACCCCCGGGGGACAGACTTAAATGAGCAGTTCTTC
cdr3_aa: CASNPRGTDLNEQFF

v_call: TRBV5-1
j_call: TRBJ2-3
d_call: TRBD2
clone_size: .
cdr3_nt: TGCGCCAGCCACCGGGGGGGATCCCCCGATACGCAGTATTTT
cdr3_aa: CASHRGGSPDTQYF

v_call: TRBV4-2
j_call: TRBJ2-2
d_call: .
clone_size: .
cdr3_nt: TGTGCCAGCAGCCAAGAATGGTCCAGGACCGGGGAGCTGTTTTTT
cdr3_aa: CASSQEWSRTGELFF

v_call: TRBV28
j_call: TRBJ1-6
d_call: .
clone_size: .
cdr3_nt: TGTGCCAGCAGTTTATCGGGGGGCTTAAATTCACCCCTCCACTTT
cdr3_aa: CASSLSGGLNSPLHF

v_call: TRBV10-3
j_call: TRBJ2-5
d_call: .
clone_size: .
cdr3_nt: TGTGCCATCAGTGAGTCGGGCAGTCAAGAGACCCAGTACTTC
cdr3_aa: CAISESGSQETQYF

v_call: TRBV19
j_call: TRBJ1-2
d_call: .
clone_size: .
cdr3_nt: TGTGCCAGTAGTACACCTACTGGCTATGGCTACACCTTC
cdr3_aa: CASSTPTGYGYTF

v_call: TRBV27
j_call: TRBJ2-7
d_call: .
clone_size: .
cdr3_nt: TGTGCCAGCAGTTTATCGAGTGGGAGCGAGCAGTACTTC
cdr3_aa: CASSLSSGSEQYF

v_call: TRBV5-1
j_call: TRBJ2-7
d_call: .
clone_size: .
cdr3_nt: TGCGCCAGCAGCTTGGATTCTCTAGGGTACGAGCAGTACTTC
cdr3_aa: CASSLDSLGYEQYF

v_call: TRBV28
j_call: TRBJ2-2
d_call: TRBD1
clone_size: .
cdr3_nt: TGTGCCAGCAGTCCGACAGGGGTCACCGGGGAGCTGTTTTTT
cdr3_aa: CASSPTGVTGELFF

v_call: TRBV9
j_call: TRBJ1-2
d_call: TRBD1
clone_size: .
cdr3_nt: TGTGCCAGCAGCGCCACAGGGGGCTATGGCTACACCTTC
cdr3_aa: CASSATGGYGYTF

v_call: TRBV13
j_call: TRBJ2-7
d_call: TRBD1
clone_size: .
cdr3_nt: TGTGCCAGCAGCTCCATACGACAGGGGGACTCCTACGAGCAGTACTTC
cdr3_aa: CASSSIRQGDSYEQYF

v_call: TRBV30
j_call: TRBJ2-1
d_call: TRBD2
clone_size: .
cdr3_nt: TGTGCCTGGAGTCGGGGGGGCCTGGATGAGCAGTTCTTC
cdr3_aa: CAWSRGGLDEQFF

v_call: TRBV7-8
j_call: TRBJ2-2
d_call: .
clone_size: .
cdr3_nt: TGTGCCAGCACCAGAGGGATGGGGGAGCTGTTTTTT
cdr3_aa: CASTRGMGELFF

v_call: TRBV11-1
j_call: TRBJ2-5
d_call: .
clone_size: .
cdr3_nt: TGTGCCAGCAGCTACCGGGACCCCTCTTACCAAGAGACCCAGTACTTC
cdr3_aa: CASSYRDPSYQETQYF

v_call: TRBV4-1
j_call: TRBJ1-2
d_call: .
clone_size: .
cdr3_nt: TGCGCCAGCAGCCTCAGGGTGAACTATGGCTACACCTTC
cdr3_aa: CASSLRVNYGYTF

v_call: TRBV5-1
j_call: TRBJ1-1
d_call: .
clone_size: .
cdr3_nt: TGCGCCAGCAGCCATGGGACCGGGTCGAACACTGAAGCTTTCTTT
cdr3_aa: CASSHGTGSNTEAFF

v_call: TRBV7-9
j_call: TRBJ2-3
d_call: TRBD1
clone_size: .
cdr3_nt: TGTGCCAGCAGCCGGGACAGGGAAAATACGCAGTATTTT
cdr3_aa: CASSRDRENTQYF

v_call: TRBV29-1
j_call: TRBJ2-7
d_call: TRBD1
clone_size: .
cdr3_nt: TGCAGCGTTGAGACAGGGCTCTACGAGCAGTACTTC
cdr3_aa: CSVETGLYEQYF

v_call: TRBV4-3
j_call: TRBJ1-3
d_call: TRBD1
clone_size: .
cdr3_nt: TGCGCCAGCAGCCAAGGAACAGGGGGTGGAAACACCATATATTTT
cdr3_aa: CASSQGTGGGNTIYF

v_call: TRBV2
j_call: TRBJ1-2
d_call: .
clone_size: .
cdr3_nt: TGTGCCAGCAGTGCCTATCCGGCAGCTGGTGGCTACACCTTC
cdr3_aa: CASSAYPAAGGYTF

v_call: TRBV7-2
j_call: TRBJ2-3
d_call: .
clone_size: .
cdr3_nt: TGTGCCAGCAGCTTAGGGGAAACTAGCACAGATACGCAGTATTTT
cdr3_aa: CASSLGETSTDTQYF

v_call: TRBV9
j_call: TRBJ2-1
d_call: .
clone_size: .
cdr3_nt: TGTGCCAGCAGCGGGGATGGGGGCGCCTACAATGAGCAGTTCTTC
cdr3_aa: CASSGDGGAYNEQFF

v_call: TRBV29-1
j_call: TRBJ2-1
d_call: .
clone_size: .
cdr3_nt: TGCAGGTGTGCGAGGGACAATGAGCAGTTCTTC
cdr3_aa: CRCARDNEQFF

v_call: TRBV7-2
j_call: TRBJ2-7
d_call: TRBD2
clone_size: .
cdr3_nt: TGTGCCAGCAGTTTTGGGACTATCACCTACGAGCAGTACTTC
cdr3_aa: CASSFGTITYEQYF

v_call: TRBV2
j_call: TRBJ2-2
d_call: .
clone_size: .
cdr3_nt: TGTGCCAGCAGGGGCACCGGGGAGCTGTTTTTT
cdr3_aa: CASRGTGELFF

v_call: TRBV7-6
j_call: TRBJ2-3
d_call: .
clone_size: once
cdr3_nt: TGTGCCAGCAGCCAACCGGGATCCTATTTTCATACGCAGTATTTT
cdr3_aa: CASSQPGSYFHTQYF

v_call: TRBV28
j_call: TRBJ1-5
d_call: .
clone_size: .
cdr3_nt: TGTGCCAGCGAAGAGAATAGCAATCAGCCCCAGCATTTT
cdr3_aa: CASEENSNQPQHF

v_call: TRBV6-5
j_call: TRBJ2-7
d_call: .
clone_size: once
cdr3_nt: TGTGCCAGCAAGTCGGAGACAGCCTCCTACGAGCAGTACTTC
cdr3_aa: CASKSETASYEQYF

v_call: TRBV7-6
j_call: TRBJ1-1
d_call: TRBD1
clone_size: .
cdr3_nt: TGTGCCAGCAGCTTAGTTGGACAGGGGGAAGCTTTCTTT
cdr3_aa: CASSLVGQGEAFF

v_call: TRBV27
j_call: TRBJ2-3
d_call: .
clone_size: .
cdr3_nt: TGTGCCAGCAGTCCTATCTCAGGTCCTAGCACAGATACGCAGTATTTT
cdr3_aa: CASSPISGPSTDTQYF

v_call: TRBV10-2
j_call: TRBJ2-7
d_call: .
clone_size: once
cdr3_nt: TGCGCCACCTTGCCGGGATACACCTACGAGCAGTACTTC
cdr3_aa: CATLPGYTYEQYF

v_call: TRBV28
j_call: TRBJ2-6
d_call: .
clone_size: once
cdr3_nt: TGTGCCAGCAGCCGCCCGGGCTCTGGGGCCAACGTCCTGACTTTC
cdr3_aa: CASSRPGSGANVLTF

v_call: TRBV4-3
j_call: TRBJ1-3
d_call: .
clone_size: .
cdr3_nt: TGCGCCAGCAGCCATATACCGGGCCCAGGAAACACCATATATTTT
cdr3_aa: CASSHIPGPGNTIYF